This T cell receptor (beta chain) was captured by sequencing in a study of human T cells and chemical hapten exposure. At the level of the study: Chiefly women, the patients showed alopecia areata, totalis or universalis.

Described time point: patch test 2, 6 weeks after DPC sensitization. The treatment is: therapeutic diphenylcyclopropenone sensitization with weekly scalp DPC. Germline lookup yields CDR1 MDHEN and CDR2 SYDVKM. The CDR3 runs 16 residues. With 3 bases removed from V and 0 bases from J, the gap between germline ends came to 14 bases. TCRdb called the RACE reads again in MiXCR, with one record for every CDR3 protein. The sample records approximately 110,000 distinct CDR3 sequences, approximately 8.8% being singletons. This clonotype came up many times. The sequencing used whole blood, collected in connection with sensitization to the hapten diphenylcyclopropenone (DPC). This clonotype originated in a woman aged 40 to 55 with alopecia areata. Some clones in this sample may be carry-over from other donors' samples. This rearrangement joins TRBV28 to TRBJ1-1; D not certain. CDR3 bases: TGTGCCAGCAGTTTTTACAGCCTTCGGCTGAACACTGAAGCTTTCTTT. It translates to CASSFYSLRLNTEAFF.